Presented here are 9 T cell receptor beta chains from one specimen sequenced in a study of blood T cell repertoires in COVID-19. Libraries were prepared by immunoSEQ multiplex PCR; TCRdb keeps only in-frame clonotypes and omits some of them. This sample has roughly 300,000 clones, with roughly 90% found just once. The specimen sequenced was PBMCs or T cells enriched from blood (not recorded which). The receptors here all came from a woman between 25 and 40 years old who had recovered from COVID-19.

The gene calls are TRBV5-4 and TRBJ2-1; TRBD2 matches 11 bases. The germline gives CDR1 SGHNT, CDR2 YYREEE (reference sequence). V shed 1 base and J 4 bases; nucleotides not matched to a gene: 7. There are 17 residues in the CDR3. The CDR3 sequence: CASSLFSGGASYNEQFF. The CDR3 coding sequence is TGTGCCAGCAGCTTGTTTAGCGGGGGGGCTTCTTACAATGAGCAGTTCTTC.

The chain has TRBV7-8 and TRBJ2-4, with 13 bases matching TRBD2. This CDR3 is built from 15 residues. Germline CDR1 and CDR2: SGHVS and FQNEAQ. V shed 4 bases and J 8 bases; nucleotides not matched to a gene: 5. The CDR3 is CASSSWTSGSYIQYF. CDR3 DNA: TGTGCCAGCAGCTCTTGGACTAGCGGGAGTTACATTCAGTACTTC.

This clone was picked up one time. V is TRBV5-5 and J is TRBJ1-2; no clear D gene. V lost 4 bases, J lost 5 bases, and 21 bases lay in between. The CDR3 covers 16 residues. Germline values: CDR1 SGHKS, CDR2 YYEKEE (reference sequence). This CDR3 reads CASSEYPSYSLYGYTF. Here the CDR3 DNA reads TGTGCCAGCAGCGAATACCCCTCGTACTCCTTATATGGCTACACCTTC. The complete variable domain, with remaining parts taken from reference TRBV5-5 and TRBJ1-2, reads DAGVTQSPTHLIKTRGQQVTLRCSPISGHKSVSWYQQVLGQGPQFIFQYYEKEERGRGNFPDRFSARQFPNYSSELNVNALLLGDSALYLCASSEYPSYSLYGYTFGSGTRLTVV.

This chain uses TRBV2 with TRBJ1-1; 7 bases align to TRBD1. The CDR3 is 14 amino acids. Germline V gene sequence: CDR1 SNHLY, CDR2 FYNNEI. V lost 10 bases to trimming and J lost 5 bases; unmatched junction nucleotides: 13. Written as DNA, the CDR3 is TGTGCCATCAGGAAAGACAGGGTGGCGACTGAAGCTTTCTTT. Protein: CAIRKDRVATEAFF.

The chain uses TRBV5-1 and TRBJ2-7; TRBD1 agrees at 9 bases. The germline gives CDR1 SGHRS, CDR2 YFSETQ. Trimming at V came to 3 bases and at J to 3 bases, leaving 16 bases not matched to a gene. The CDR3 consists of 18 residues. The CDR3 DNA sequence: TGCGCCAGCAGCTCCGGGACAGGGTCTTCAGGCTATAGCTACGAGCAGTACTTC. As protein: CASSSGTGSSGYSYEQYF.

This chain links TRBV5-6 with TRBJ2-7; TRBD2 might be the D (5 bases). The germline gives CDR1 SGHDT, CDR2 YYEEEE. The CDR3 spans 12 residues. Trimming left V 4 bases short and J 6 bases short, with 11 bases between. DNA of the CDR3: TGTGCCAGCAGCCACCTAGGGAGCGAGCAGTACTTC. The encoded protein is CASSHLGSEQYF.

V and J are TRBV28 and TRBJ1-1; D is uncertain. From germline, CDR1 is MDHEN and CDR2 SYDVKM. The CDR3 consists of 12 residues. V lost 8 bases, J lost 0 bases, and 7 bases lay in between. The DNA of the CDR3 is TGTGCCAGCGGACTGCTGAACACTGAAGCTTTCTTT. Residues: CASGLLNTEAFF.

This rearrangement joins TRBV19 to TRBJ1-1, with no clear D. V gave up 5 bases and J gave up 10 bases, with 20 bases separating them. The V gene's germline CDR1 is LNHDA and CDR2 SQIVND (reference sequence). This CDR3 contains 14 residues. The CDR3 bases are TGTGCCAGTAGTCGGTTTAAGGATCAGGCAAGAGCTTTCTTT. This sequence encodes CASSRFKDQARAFF.

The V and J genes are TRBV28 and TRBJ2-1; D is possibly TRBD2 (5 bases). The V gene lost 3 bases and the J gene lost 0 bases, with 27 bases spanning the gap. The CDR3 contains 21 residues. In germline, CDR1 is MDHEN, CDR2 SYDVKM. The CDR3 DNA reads TGTGCCAGCAGTTTCGAATTCGGGCCGGGGATGTTTATTAGCTCCTACAATGAGCAGTTCTTC. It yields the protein CASSFEFGPGMFISSYNEQFF.